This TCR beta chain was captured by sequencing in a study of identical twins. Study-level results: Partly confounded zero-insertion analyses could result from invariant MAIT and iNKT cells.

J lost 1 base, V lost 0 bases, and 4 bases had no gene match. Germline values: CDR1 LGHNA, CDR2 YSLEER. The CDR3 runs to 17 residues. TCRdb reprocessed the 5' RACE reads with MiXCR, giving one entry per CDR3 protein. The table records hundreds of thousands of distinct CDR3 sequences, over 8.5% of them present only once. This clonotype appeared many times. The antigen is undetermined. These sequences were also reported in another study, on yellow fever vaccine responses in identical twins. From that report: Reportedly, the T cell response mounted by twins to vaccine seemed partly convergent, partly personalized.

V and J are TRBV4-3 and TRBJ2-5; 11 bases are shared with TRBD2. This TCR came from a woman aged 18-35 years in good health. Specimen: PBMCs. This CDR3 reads CASSQDVGTSGQETQYF. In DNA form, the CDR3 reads TGCGCCAGCAGCCAAGATGTCGGGACTAGCGGCCAAGAGACCCAGTACTTC.